This is a list of T cell receptor beta chains from one sample in a study of blood T cell repertoires in COVID-19. The protocol was immunoSEQ multiplex PCR, while the TCRdb copy is restricted to in-frame clones and leaves out a portion. Of 95,000 to 150,000 clones listed, approximately 90% are singletons. The sequenced sample was peripheral blood. The receptors stem from an older man with active or convalescent COVID-19. Each CDR3 is given with its conserved first and last residue. The D gene is left open where the match is weak.

TRBV7-2 TRBD2 CASSSPRLAPSSYNEQFF
TRBV10-3 . CAISEQPTNTGELFF
TRBV28 . CASSLSGQDYGYTF
TRBV15 TRBD1 CATSRGTGAGNTIYF
TRBV19 TRBD1 CASSMGGTGFLNTEAFF
TRBV29-1 . CSVDPPLSGETQYF
TRBV28 TRBD1 CAIAGTDLEKLFF
TRBV29-1 . CSVDLTGGNTEAFF
TRBV27 . CASTLLGQGGDTGELFF
TRBV27 TRBD1 CASSSGRQGWANVLTF
TRBV6-1 . CASSEQAHSGNTIYF
TRBV5-1 . CASSLEPLSGANVLTF
TRBV12-3/TRBV12-4 . CASSTRSSYEQYF
TRBV19 . CASGRPGNIQYF
TRBV5-6 . CASSFFRQKANYGYTF
TRBV6-6 TRBD2 CASNRAGRGGETQYF
TRBV10-1 . CASSSGTRLRSYNSPLHF
TRBV9 TRBD1 CASSVGWDRGTDTQYF
TRBV13 TRBD1 CASSYGTGKDTGELFF
TRBV30 TRBD1 CAWSVGTGGYQPQHF
TRBV4-1 . CASSQERGETQYF
TRBV24-1 TRBD1 CATSDFFRDRGLNQPQHF
TRBV4-1 . CASSQDGDWLSRRRLGGYTF
TRBV24-1 . CATSDLSQGHGYTF
TRBV28 TRBD1 CASNPTGAAVEEQYF
TRBV3-1/TRBV3-2 . CASSQESMNTEAFF
TRBV6-1 . CASSEAGGAETQYF
TRBV27 . CASSPFDSPLHF
TRBV5-1 TRBD2 CASSLTSDSNTGELFF
TRBV6-4 TRBD1 CASSEAPGGGYGYTF
TRBV18 TRBD2 CASSPRPAGGTETQYF
TRBV7-9 . CASSPTGYGYTF
TRBV18 TRBD2 CASSLLAGAGNEQFF
TRBV5-6 . CASSLVGTTQPQHF
TRBV5-1 . CASSLEGGSYNEQFF
TRBV5-1 TRBD1 CASSSGSAGQLSYGYTF
TRBV5-4 TRBD1 CASSLGQGAHYEQYF
TRBV5-1 TRBD1 CASSPTGQGNTEAFF
TRBV5-1 . CASSRLVPQPQHF
TRBV19 TRBD2 CASSPTSVYNEQFF
TRBV6-5 TRBD1 CASTRQGINEQYF
TRBV19 . CASKVTGNTGELFF
TRBV19 TRBD1 CASSILPGQGVGNQPQHF
TRBV19 . CASSIGGQSDQPQHF
TRBV6-1 TRBD1 CASSEFPGTALYGYTF
TRBV27 . CASSLSGQSYEQYF
TRBV7-9 . CASSSDLLGDGYTF
TRBV7-9 . CASSEDMTPQHF
TRBV18 . CASSPPDFYNEQFF
TRBV4-2 TRBD1 CASSQTRDRGKDTQYF
TRBV6-1 TRBD1 CASREAGGSNSPLHF
TRBV6-5 TRBD2 CASSSRGGGELFF
TRBV11-1 TRBD1 CASSLTGDQPQHF